This T cell receptor (beta chain) came from a study of T cell responses to AZD1222 COVID-19 vaccine. CDR3 length: 14 amino acids. V lost 6 bases and J 2 bases, leaving 14 bases between the germline ends. Germline lookup yields CDR1 SGDLS and CDR2 YYNGEE. Sequencing used immunoSEQ multiplex PCR; TCRdb keeps in-frame clones, though not all of them. The sample carries around 110,000 clones, over 75% recorded once. Sequences were derived from peripheral blood, sampled on day 0 of MenACWY control vaccination. The clonotype originates from an adult in good health. This chain links TRBV9 with TRBJ2-5; either TRBD1 or TRBD2 may fit D (5 bases each). The CDR3 nucleotides read TGTGCCAGCACCCGTGGGGGATCTCAAGAGACCCAGTACTTC. Translation: CASTRGGSQETQYF.